One sample yielded the 10 T cell receptor beta chains listed below, sequenced in a study of cytomegalovirus exposure and HLA in healthy donors. TCRdb keeps only in-frame clones here, not all; method: immunoSEQ multiplex PCR. The sample lists some 100,000 clones, about nine tenths seen once, with more than 2% in the top ten. The sample consisted of PBMCs. The receptors shown here come from a woman aged 18-29 years in good health and CMV-seronegative.

The rearrangement links TRBV2 to TRBJ1-1; tentative D call: TRBD1 (6 bases). Germline V CDR1 and CDR2: SNHLY, FYNNEI. V lost 10 bases and J 4 bases, leaving 16 bases between the germline ends. The CDR3 spans 13 residues. Here the CDR3 DNA reads TGTGCCACCCGCCGGGGGGCAGGCACTGAAGCTTTCTTT. This translates into CATRRGAGTEAFF.

The CDR3 DNA is TGTGCCAGCACCGGCGGGACCCCCTACAATGAGCAGTTCTTC. It is translated as CASTGGTPYNEQFF. The chain employs TRBV27 and TRBJ2-1, with D possibly being TRBD2 (6 bases). Germline lookup yields CDR1 MNHEY and CDR2 SMNVEV (reference sequence). Deletions cut 7 bases from V and 2 bases from J, with 12 bases between. CDR3 length: 14 amino acids.

This sequence joins TRBV6-5 and TRBJ1-6; TRBD1 aligns across 7 bases. The germline V gene has CDR1 MNHEY and CDR2 SVGAGI. The V and J ends lost 7 bases and 7 bases, in that order; junction bases with no gene match: 10. This CDR3 contains 15 residues. The CDR3 DNA is TGTGCCAGCACCTATACAGGGGAAGGGAATTCACCCCTCCACTTT. Translation: CASTYTGEGNSPLHF.

This chain uses TRBV6-4 with TRBJ2-1; 7 bases line up with TRBD2. CDR3 length: 15 residues. The J segment lost 6 bases and the V segment lost 2 bases, leaving 7 bases of the junction unmatched. Germline V CDR1 and CDR2: MRHNA, SNTAGT. For the CDR3, the DNA is TGTGCCAGCAGTGACGAGGCGGGAGATTCCAATGAGCAGTTCTTC. Its protein product is CASSDEAGDSNEQFF.

The J gene is TRBJ1-1, the V gene TRBV7-2; D possibly corresponds to TRBD1 (5 bases). Trimming removed 6 bases from V and 4 bases from J, with 12 bases in between. The CDR3 is made up of 13 amino acids. Germline loops: CDR1 SGHTA, CDR2 FQGNSA. The CDR3 DNA reads as TGTGCCAGCAGTCCAAGGAGGGGCACTGAAGCTTTCTTT. Its translation is CASSPRRGTEAFF. Full variable domain (remainder filled in from reference TRBV7-2 and TRBJ1-1): GAGVSQSPSNKVTEKGKDVELRCDPISGHTALYWYRQSLGQGLEFLIYFQGNSAPDKSGLPSDRFSAERTGGSVSTLTIQRTQQEDSAVYLCASSPRRGTEAFFGQGTRLTVV.

The chain couples TRBV5-1 to TRBJ2-7; 7 nucleotides line up with TRBD1. The CDR3 runs to 12 residues. Germline CDR1 SGHRS, CDR2 YFSETQ. Trimming removed 4 bases from V and 7 bases from J; junction bases left unmatched: 5. The CDR3 here is CASSIQGSEQYF. The DNA of the CDR3 is TGCGCCAGCAGCATACAGGGGTCGGAGCAGTACTTC.

Here the CDR3 reads CASRSRLATSTDTQYF. The CDR3 nucleotides read TGTGCCAGTAGGAGCCGACTGGCTACTAGCACAGATACGCAGTATTTT. The V and J genes are TRBV19 and TRBJ2-3; D is unresolved. The germline gives CDR1 LNHDA, CDR2 SQIVND (reference sequence). CDR3 length: 16 residues. V lost 6 bases and J lost 0, with 16 bases in between.

The chain carries TRBV6-5 and TRBJ2-1; no clear D gene. This CDR3 has 12 amino acids. The V gene's germline CDR1 is MNHEY and CDR2 SVGAGI. V lost 7 bases to trimming and J lost 5 bases, with 9 bases between them. The CDR3 DNA reads TGTGCCAGCATTACAGTAAACAATGAGCAGTTCTTC. Translated, it gives CASITVNNEQFF.

The V and J genes are TRBV5-6 and TRBJ2-1; TRBD2 matches 8 bases. The CDR3 covers 16 residues. Losses at the gene ends were 5 bases for V and 0 bases for J; bases not matched to a gene: 7. Germline V CDR1 and CDR2: SGHDT, YYEEEE. The CDR3 reads CASSGVSGNSYNEQFF. CDR3 nucleotides: TGTGCCAGCAGTGGTGTTAGCGGGAACTCCTACAATGAGCAGTTCTTC.

This clone was picked up one time. The chain is built from TRBV6-5 and TRBJ2-7; the match to TRBD1 covers 8 bases. Germline V CDR1 and CDR2: MNHEY, SVGAGI. The CDR3 is 13 amino acids. J lost 3 bases, V lost 4 bases, and 2 bases had no gene match. The CDR3 DNA follows: TGTGCCAGCAGTTCCGGACAGGGCTACGAGCAGTACTTC. It yields the protein CASSSGQGYEQYF.